This T cell receptor (beta chain) appears in the sequencing data of a study of T cell responses to AZD1222 COVID-19 vaccine. Across the whole study: Second doses that came at about 4 or about 12 weeks were put together.

Study-wide results and caveats: White British donors predominated, females outnumbered males, and clonal diversity was possibly underestimated. Breadth and depth of Spike-specific TCRs rose after two AZD1222 doses. Across the whole spike, CD4 TCRs peaked at regions 160-218 and 743-854.

Only in-frame clones appear in the TCRdb table, and some are missing; sequencing was by immunoSEQ multiplex PCR. This sample has 140,000 to 150,000 clones, with 85% to 95% found just once. The V gene's germline CDR1 is SQVTM and CDR2 ANQGSEA. J lost 11 bases, V lost 7 bases, and 9 bases had no gene match. CDR3 length equals 11 residues. Concerning this clone itself: Antigen: not known.

The sequenced sample was peripheral blood, obtained on day 0 of AZD1222 vaccination. This clonotype was obtained from an adult in good health. This chain connects TRBV29-1 to TRBJ1-2; 8 nucleotides match TRBD1. CDR3 residues: CSAQGQGRYTF. CDR3 nucleotide sequence: TGCAGCGCTCAAGGACAGGGAAGATACACCTTC.